This TCR beta chain is from a study of regulatory T cells in long-lasting Graves disease. Study-wide results and caveats: Persistent disease was associated with favored TRBV28 usage and with favored use of TRBJ1-2 and TRBJ2-5.

Germline V CDR1 and CDR2: DFQATT, SNEGSKA (reference sequence). With 1 base clipped from V and 5 bases from J, the junction kept 20 bases outside the gene matches. The length of the CDR3 is 19 residues. The sample's time point: newly diagnosed GD, antithyroid drugs for less than 3 months. Isolated PBMC RNA provided the starting material for the TCR library. This clonotype has a count of ten or more. Its antigen is currently unknown. With iRepertoire HTBI primers and Arm-PCR of CDR3 regions, TCR beta libraries were built. Via MiXCR, TCRdb re-called the multiplex PCR reads, giving one row per CDR3 protein. The table has 600,000 to 650,000 distinct CDR3 sequences, approximately 15% seen once. These data also formed part of another study, on T cells in Graves' hyperthyroidism and ophthalmopathy. This second study notes: TCR CDR3 underwent first-round RT-PCR with the HTBI primer set.

This clonotype was obtained from a woman aged 25-40 years with Graves disease. Sequencing used peripheral blood mononuclear cells (PBMCs), obtained at new diagnosis, from a patient treated with antithyroid drugs. The rearrangement joins TRBV20-1 to TRBJ2-5; 9 bases line up with TRBD2. CDR3 residues: CSARGRRQGSGRIGETQYF. The CDR3 nucleotides are TGCAGTGCTAGAGGTCGCCGACAGGGCAGCGGGAGGATTGGGGAGACCCAGTACTTC.